Below, 5 T cell receptor beta chains from the same sample are listed, as sequenced in a study of blood T cells in healthy people across ages. Combining a sample-barcoded 5' primer with a J-beta primer mix, a second PCR ran for about 6 to 12 cycles. TCRdb reprocessed the 5' RACE reads with MiXCR, giving one entry per CDR3 protein. Counted here are some 1.4 million distinct CDR3 sequences, 42% occurring once; the ten biggest clones make up approximately 7.9%. The sample was blood. The source of these receptors is a woman between 18 and 30 years old in good health.

V gene TRBV20-1 combines with J gene TRBJ1-5; D ambiguous. In germline, CDR1 is DFQATT, CDR2 SNEGSKA (reference sequence). V lost 1 base and J 7 bases, leaving 17 bases between the germline ends. The CDR3 extends over 15 amino acids. In DNA form, the CDR3 reads TGCAGTGCTAGAGGGGCAGGTGGTCAAGAACAGCCCCAGCATTTT. This codes for CSARGAGGQEQPQHF.

Only a few counts were recorded for this clonotype. The gene calls are TRBV4-2 and TRBJ2-1; possibly TRBD2 for D (5 bases). The V end was cut by 0 bases, the J end by 4 bases, with 16 bases between. Germline assignment: CDR1 LGHNA and CDR2 YNFKEQ. This CDR3 region has 17 residues. CDR3 DNA sequence: TGTGCCAGCAGCCAAGATAAATCAACAGCGGTTTACAATGAGCAGTTCTTC. Its protein is CASSQDKSTAVYNEQFF.

DNA of the CDR3: TGTGCCAGCAGTTTGAAAGGACAGGGAGTCTATGGCTACACCTTC. Its translation is CASSLKGQGVYGYTF. V gene TRBV28 combines with J gene TRBJ1-2, with 8 nucleotides matching TRBD1. This CDR3 has 15 amino acids. CDR1 is MDHEN, CDR2 SYDVKM, per germline. After removal of 3 bases from V and 4 bases from J, the junction contained 7 bases not matched to a gene.

V gene TRBV12-3 or TRBV12-4 combines with J gene TRBJ2-6, with 8 bases aligning to TRBD1. CDR3 length: 16 residues. Trimming at V came to 4 bases and at J to 0 bases, leaving 2 bases not matched to a gene. CDR3 in DNA: TGTGCCAGCAGTTACACAGGGGGCTCTGGGGCCAACGTCCTGACTTTC. Protein: CASSYTGGSGANVLTF.

The rearrangement links TRBV5-1 to TRBJ1-2; maybe TRBD1 (5 bases). The CDR3 consists of 14 residues. Per the germline V gene, CDR1 is SGHRS and CDR2 is YFSETQ. Between the trimmed V and J ends, which lost 0 bases and 3 bases, there was a span of 9 bases. The DNA for the CDR3 is TGCGCCAGCAGCTTGGGACGGGGGGACTATGGCTACACCTTC. Translation: CASSLGRGDYGYTF.